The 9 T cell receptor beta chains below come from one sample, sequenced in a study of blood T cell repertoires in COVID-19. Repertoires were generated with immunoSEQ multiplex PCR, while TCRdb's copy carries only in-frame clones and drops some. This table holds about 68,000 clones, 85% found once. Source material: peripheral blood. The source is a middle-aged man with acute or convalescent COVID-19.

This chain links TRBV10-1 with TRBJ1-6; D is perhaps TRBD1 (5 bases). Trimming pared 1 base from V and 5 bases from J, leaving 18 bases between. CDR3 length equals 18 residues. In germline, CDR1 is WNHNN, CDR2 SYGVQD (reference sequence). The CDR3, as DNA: TGCGCCAGCAGTGAGTATGGGCACGCCGCCAGGGATAATTCACCCCTCCACTTT. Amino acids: CASSEYGHAARDNSPLHF.

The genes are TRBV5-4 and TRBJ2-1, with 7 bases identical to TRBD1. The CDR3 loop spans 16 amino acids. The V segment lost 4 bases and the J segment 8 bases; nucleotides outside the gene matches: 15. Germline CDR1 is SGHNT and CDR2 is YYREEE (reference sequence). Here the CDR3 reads CASSPRDRVRFDEQFF. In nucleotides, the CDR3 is TGTGCCAGCAGCCCCCGAGACAGGGTAAGGTTCGATGAGCAGTTCTTC.

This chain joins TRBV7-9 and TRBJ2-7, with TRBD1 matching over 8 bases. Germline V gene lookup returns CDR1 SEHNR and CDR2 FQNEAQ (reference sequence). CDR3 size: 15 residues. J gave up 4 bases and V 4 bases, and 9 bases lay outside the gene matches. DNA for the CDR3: TGTGCCAGCAGCTCCGCGACAGGGGTGACTTACGAGCAGTACGTC. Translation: CASSSATGVTYEQYV.

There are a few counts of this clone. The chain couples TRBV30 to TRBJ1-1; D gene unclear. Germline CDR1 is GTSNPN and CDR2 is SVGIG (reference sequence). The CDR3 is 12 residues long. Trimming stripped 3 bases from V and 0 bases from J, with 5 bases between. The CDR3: CAWRYVNTEAFF. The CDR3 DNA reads TGTGCCTGGAGGTATGTGAACACTGAAGCTTTCTTT. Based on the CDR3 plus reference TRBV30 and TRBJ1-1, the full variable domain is SQTIHQWPATLVQPVGSPLSLECTVEGTSNPNLYWYRQAAGRGLQLLFYSVGIGQISSEVPQNLSASRPQDRQFILSSKKLLLSDSGFYLCAWRYVNTEAFFGQGTRLTVV.

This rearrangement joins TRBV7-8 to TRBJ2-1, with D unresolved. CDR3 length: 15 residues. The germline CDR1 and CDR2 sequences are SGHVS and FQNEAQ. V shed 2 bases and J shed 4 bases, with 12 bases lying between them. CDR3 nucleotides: TGTGCCAGCAGCTTATCCCTCTACAGTTACAATGAGCAGTTCTTC. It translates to CASSLSLYSYNEQFF.

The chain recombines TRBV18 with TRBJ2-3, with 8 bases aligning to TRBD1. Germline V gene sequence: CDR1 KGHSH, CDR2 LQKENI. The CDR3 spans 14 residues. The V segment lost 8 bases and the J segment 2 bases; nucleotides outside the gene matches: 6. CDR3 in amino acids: CASRWDRNTDTQYF. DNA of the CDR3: TGTGCCAGCCGGTGGGACAGGAACACAGATACGCAGTATTTT.

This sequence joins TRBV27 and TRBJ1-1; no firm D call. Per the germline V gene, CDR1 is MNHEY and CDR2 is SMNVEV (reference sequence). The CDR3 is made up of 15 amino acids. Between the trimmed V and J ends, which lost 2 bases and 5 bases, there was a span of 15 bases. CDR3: CASSLSVQTGTEAFF. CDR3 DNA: TGTGCCAGCAGTTTAAGCGTTCAGACGGGTACTGAAGCTTTCTTT.

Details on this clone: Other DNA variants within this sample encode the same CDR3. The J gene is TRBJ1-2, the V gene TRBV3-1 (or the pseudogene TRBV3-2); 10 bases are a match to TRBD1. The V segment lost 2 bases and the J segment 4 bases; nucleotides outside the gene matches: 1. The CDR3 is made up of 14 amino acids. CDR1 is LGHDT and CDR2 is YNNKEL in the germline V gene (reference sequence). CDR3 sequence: CASSQRDRGYGYTF. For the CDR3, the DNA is TGTGCCAGCAGCCAACGGGACAGGGGCTATGGCTACACCTTC.

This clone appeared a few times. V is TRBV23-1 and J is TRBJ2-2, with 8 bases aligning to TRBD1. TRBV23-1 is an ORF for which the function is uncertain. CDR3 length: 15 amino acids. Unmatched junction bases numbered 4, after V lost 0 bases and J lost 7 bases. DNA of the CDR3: TGCGCCAGCAGTCAATCGATACAGGGGGACGGGGAGCTGTTTTTT. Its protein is CASSQSIQGDGELFF.